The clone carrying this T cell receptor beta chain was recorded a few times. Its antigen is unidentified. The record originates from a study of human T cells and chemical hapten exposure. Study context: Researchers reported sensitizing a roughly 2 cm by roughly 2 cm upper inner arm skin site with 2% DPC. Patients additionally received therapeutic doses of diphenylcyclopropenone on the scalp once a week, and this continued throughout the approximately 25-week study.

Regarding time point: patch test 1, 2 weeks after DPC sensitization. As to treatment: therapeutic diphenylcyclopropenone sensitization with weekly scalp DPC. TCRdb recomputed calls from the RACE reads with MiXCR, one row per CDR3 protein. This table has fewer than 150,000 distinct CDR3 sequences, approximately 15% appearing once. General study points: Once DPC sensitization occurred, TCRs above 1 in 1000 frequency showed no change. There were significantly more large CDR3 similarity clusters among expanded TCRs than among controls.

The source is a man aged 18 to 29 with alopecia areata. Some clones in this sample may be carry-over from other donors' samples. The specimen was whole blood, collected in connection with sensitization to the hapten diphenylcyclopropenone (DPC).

The CDR3 reads CASSVLQGNTGELFF. The CDR3 DNA reads TGTGCCAGCAGTGTCTTACAGGGCAACACCGGGGAGCTGTTTTTT. The chain employs TRBV25-1 and TRBJ2-2; tentative D call: TRBD1 (6 bases). The V gene's germline CDR1 is MGHDK and CDR2 SYGVNS. There are 15 residues in the CDR3. Between the trimmed V and J ends, which lost 4 bases and 2 bases, there was a span of 11 bases.